This T cell receptor (beta chain) was captured by sequencing in a study of cytomegalovirus exposure and HLA in healthy donors. The CDR3 totals 14 residues. Between the trimmed V and J ends, which lost 5 bases and 0 bases, there was a span of 11 bases. Germline-derived CDR1 and CDR2 are SQVTM and ANQGSEA. PCR involved 60 Vbeta and 13 Jbeta primers. The table came from immunoSEQ multiplex PCR; TCRdb's copy has only in-frame clones and leaves some out. Of about 70,000 clones in the sample, 60% to 80% are singletons; the top ten hold 2.5% to 3.5%. The receptor's source is a young man in good health and CMV-seronegative. The chain combines TRBV29-1 with TRBJ1-5; the D gene is possibly TRBD1 (5 bases). Sequences were obtained from PBMCs. CDR3 loop: CSVLAGNSNQPQHF. The CDR3, as DNA: TGCAGCGTTTTAGCAGGGAATAGCAATCAGCCCCAGCATTTT. The full variable domain, its missing parts supplied by reference TRBV29-1 and TRBJ1-5, is SAVISQKPSRDICQRGTSLTIQCQVDSQVTMMFWYRQQPGQSLTLIATANQGSEATYESGFVIDKFPISRPNLTFSTLTVSNMSPEDSSIYLCSVLAGNSNQPQHFGDGTRLSIL.